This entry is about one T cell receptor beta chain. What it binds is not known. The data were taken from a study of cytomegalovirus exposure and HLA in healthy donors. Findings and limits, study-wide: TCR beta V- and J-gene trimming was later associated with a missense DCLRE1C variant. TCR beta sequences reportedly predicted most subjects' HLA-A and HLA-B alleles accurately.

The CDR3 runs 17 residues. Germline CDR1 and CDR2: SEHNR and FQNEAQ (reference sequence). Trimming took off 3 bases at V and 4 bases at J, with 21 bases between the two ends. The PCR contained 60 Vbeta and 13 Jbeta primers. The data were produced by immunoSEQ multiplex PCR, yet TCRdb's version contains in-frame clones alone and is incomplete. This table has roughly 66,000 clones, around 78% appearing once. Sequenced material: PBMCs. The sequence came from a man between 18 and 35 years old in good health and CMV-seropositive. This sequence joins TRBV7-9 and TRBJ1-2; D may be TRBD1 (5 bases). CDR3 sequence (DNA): TGTGCCAGCAGCTTTTACAGTAGCGGGGGTATAAGCTATGGCTACACCTTC. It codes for CASSFYSSGGISYGYTF.